This T cell receptor (beta chain) was found in a study of technical replicates of blood from a few donors. Clones were sequenced by immunoSEQ multiplex PCR, and TCRdb holds only the in-frame ones, with some missing. The table lists more than 11,000 clones, less than 90% of them singletons. This CDR3 has 15 amino acids. V was shortened by 0 bases and J by 6 bases, with 12 bases between the two germline ends. The germline CDR1 and CDR2 sequences are SGHAT and FQNNGV. The chain has TRBV11-2 and TRBJ2-1, with D perhaps TRBD1 (6 bases). Sequencing input: PBMCs. The sequence derives from a human donor in good health. The CDR3 region has the DNA TGTGCCAGCAGCTTAGATCTTTGGACAGTCAATGAGCAGTTCTTC. It yields the protein CASSLDLWTVNEQFF.